The 23 T cell receptor beta chains reported below all come from one sample, sequenced in a study of T cell clusters in autoimmune cytopenias. TRB was amplified by touch-down multiplex PCR, primer pools A and B combined. TCRdb re-called the multiplex PCR reads and gives one entry per CDR3 protein, without DNA. The sample's table shows 6,000 to 9,000 distinct CDR3 sequences. Some 39,000 genome equivalents of blood DNA were amplified for TRB. Sequencing was done on a sample of peripheral blood. The origin of the receptors is a human donor with an autoimmune cytopenia or autoimmune hepatitis (not recorded which).

The V and J genes are TRBV19 and TRBJ2-7; the TCRdb D gene call, TRBD1, has no DNA to confirm it. This CDR3 is built from 15 residues. Germline CDR1 is LNHDA and CDR2 is SQIVND (reference sequence). CDR3 residues: CASSIRDRGPHEQYF.

By frequency, this clonotype registers medium-sized. The V gene is TRBV19, the J gene TRBJ2-5; the D gene TCRdb calls, TRBD1, cannot be checked with no DNA. This CDR3 region has 16 residues. CDR1 is LNHDA and CDR2 is SQIVND in the germline V gene (reference sequence). The CDR3 loop is CASSISLADRGETQYF. Supplemented by reference TRBV19 and TRBJ2-5, the full variable domain reads DGGITQSPKYLFRKEGQNVTLSCEQNLNHDAMYWYRQDPGQGLRLIYYSQIVNDFQKGDIAEGYSVSREKKESFPLTVTSAQKNPTAFYLCASSISLADRGETQYFGPGTRLLVL.

According to its frequency, this clonotype is medium-sized (0.01 to 0.1%). The CDR3 region is CSVFGSQETQYF. This chain connects TRBV29-1 to TRBJ2-5. The germline CDR1 and CDR2 sequences are SQVTM and ANQGSEA. The CDR3 extends over 12 amino acids.

V gene TRBV6-5 combines with J gene TRBJ2-7; the TCRdb call, TRBD2, lacks DNA for checking. CDR1 is MNHEY and CDR2 is SVGAGI in the germline V gene. The CDR3 length is 15 residues. CDR3 region: CASGFRLAGGNEQYF.

CDR3 region: CASSPTRGYYEQYF. The J gene is TRBJ2-7, the V gene TRBV6-1. The CDR3 is 14 amino acids. CDR1 is MNHNS, CDR2 SASEGT, per germline.

This clonotype is deemed medium-sized by its frequency. The rearrangement uses TRBV11-2 and TRBJ2-3; absent DNA, TCRdb's TRBD2 call cannot be checked. CDR3 length equals 16 residues. Germline V gene sequence: CDR1 SGHAT, CDR2 FQNNGV. This CDR3 is CASSLASISWGDTQYF.

The chain joins TRBV6-1 to TRBJ2-4; TCRdb indicates TRBD1, and absent DNA this call remains unverified. Germline V gives CDR1 MNHNS, CDR2 SASEGT. This CDR3 region has 15 residues. The CDR3 sequence is CASSVSQGAKNIQYF.

The chain links TRBV11-2 to TRBJ1-3; the D call of TRBD1 rests on TCRdb alone, since no DNA is present to check it. The germline V gene has CDR1 SGHAT and CDR2 FQNNGV. This CDR3 is built from 13 residues. CDR3 sequence: CASSLGQSNTIYF.

Judged by frequency, this clonotype is medium-sized. This chain uses TRBV29-1 with TRBJ2-5. Germline CDR1 and CDR2: SQVTM and ANQGSEA. The CDR3 contains 14 residues. The CDR3: CSVEDRSYQETQYF.

The chain couples TRBV6-5 to TRBJ1-5. Germline CDR1 MNHEY, CDR2 SVGAGI. This CDR3 has 13 amino acids. This CDR3 is CASSYVWTQPQHF.

The J gene is TRBJ1-2, the V gene TRBV5-4; no DNA is available, so the TRBD1 call from TCRdb remains unchecked. CDR1 is SGHNT, CDR2 YYREEE, per germline (reference sequence). The CDR3 is 15 amino acids. This CDR3 is CASSLYGTGVYGYTF. Variable domain in full (rest from reference TRBV5-4 and TRBJ1-2): ETGVTQSPTHLIKTRGQQVTLRCSSQSGHNTVSWYQQALGQGPQFIFQYYREEENGRGNFPPRFSGLQFPNYSSELNVNALELDDSALYLCASSLYGTGVYGYTFGSGTRLTVV.

This CDR3 is CASSAVGQSDTQYF. The chain employs TRBV18 and TRBJ2-3; TCRdb proposes TRBD1, but this gene call is untestable without DNA. The CDR3 is made up of 14 amino acids. The germline V gene has CDR1 KGHSH and CDR2 LQKENI.

The genes are TRBV12-3 or TRBV12-4 and TRBJ2-7; lacking DNA, the TRBD1 call made by TCRdb goes unchecked. CDR3 size: 14 residues. The CDR3 loop reads CASSLGTGGYEQYF.

The chain links TRBV7-9 to TRBJ1-6; TCRdb designates TRBD1, a call that cannot be tested without DNA. Germline V gene lookup returns CDR1 SEHNR and CDR2 FQNEAQ (reference sequence). The CDR3 is 13 residues long. CDR3 in amino acids: CASSFLSPRALHF.

The chain has TRBV18 and TRBJ1-5. This CDR3 is 16 amino acids long. Germline CDR1 reads KGHSH; CDR2 reads LQKENI. CDR3 protein: CASSLTEGGGNQPQHF.

According to its frequency, this clonotype is medium-sized (0.01 to 0.1%). The gene calls are TRBV19 and TRBJ2-5; the D gene TCRdb calls, TRBD2, cannot be checked with no DNA. This CDR3 is 12 amino acids long. Germline CDR1 reads LNHDA; CDR2 reads SQIVND (reference sequence). The CDR3 here is CASSTAGETQYF.

This sequence joins TRBV5-5 and TRBJ2-7; TCRdb's assignment of TRBD2 cannot be checked, as there is no DNA. This CDR3 spans 14 amino acids. Germline V lookup: CDR1 SGHKS, CDR2 YYEKEE (reference sequence). CDR3 loop: CASSFGTSGYEQYF.

This clonotype is labeled medium-sized based on frequency. The chain has TRBV19 and TRBJ1-6; the TCRdb call, TRBD1, lacks DNA for checking. The length of the CDR3 is 14 residues. Per the germline V gene, CDR1 is LNHDA and CDR2 is SQIVND (reference sequence). CDR3 protein: CASSIPGTASPLHF.

By frequency, this clonotype registers medium-sized. The genes are TRBV7-2 and TRBJ2-3. Looked up from germline, CDR1 is SGHTA and CDR2 is FQGNSA. The CDR3 spans 12 residues. CDR3 amino acids: CASSPSTDTQYF.

The J gene is TRBJ1-4, the V gene TRBV5-3; TCRdb's D call, TRBD1, is unchecked because there is no DNA. TRBV5-3 is filed as an ORF, its function uncertain. The CDR3 extends over 15 amino acids. CDR3 amino acids: CARSLGTRGNEKLFF.

In terms of frequency, this clonotype is medium-sized. The rearrangement links TRBV19 to TRBJ2-5; the TCRdb D gene call, TRBD1, has no DNA to confirm it. Germline-derived CDR1 and CDR2 are LNHDA and SQIVND (reference sequence). CDR3 length: 14 amino acids. This CDR3 reads CASGEQGMLETQYF.

The chain employs TRBV20-1 and TRBJ2-2; the TRBD1 assignment by TCRdb is unverifiable without DNA. The V gene's germline CDR1 is DFQATT and CDR2 SNEGSKA (reference sequence). This CDR3 spans 14 amino acids. CDR3 sequence reads: CSARRQGRAGELFF.

The V gene is TRBV5-1, the J gene TRBJ2-7; as DNA is missing, the TRBD2 call by TCRdb cannot be tested. The CDR3 is made up of 16 amino acids. Germline loops: CDR1 SGHRS, CDR2 YFSETQ. The CDR3: CASSPMTSGGSHEQYF.